The 12 T cell receptor beta chains below all came from one sample that was sequenced in a study of shared clonotypes between healthy human individuals. TCRdb's copy holds only in-frame clones and misses some; the assay was immunoSEQ multiplex PCR. The sample has roughly 2.2 million clones; about 90% are singletons. Sequencing input: naive CD4+ T cells from PBMCs. Subset noted: CD45RA+ positively selected. The receptors shown here come from a man between 18 and 29 years old in good health. Some clones in this sample may be carry-over from other donors' samples.

The V and J genes are TRBV28 and TRBJ2-7, with D hard to call. V was trimmed by 5 bases and J by 2 bases, leaving 16 bases between them. CDR1 and CDR2 (germline): MDHEN, SYDVKM. The CDR3 runs 15 residues. CDR3 in DNA: TGTGCCAGCAGTCTGAGTGGTCCCAGACCCTACGAGCAGTACTTC. Amino acids: CASSLSGPRPYEQYF. The entire variable domain, with the rest obtained from reference TRBV28 and TRBJ2-7, is as follows: DVKVTQSSRYLVKRTGEKVFLECVQDMDHENMFWYRQDPGLGLRLIYFSYDVKMKEKGDIPEGYSVSREKKERFSLILESASTNQTSMYLCASSLSGPRPYEQYFGPGTRLTVT.

The chain uses TRBV29-1 and TRBJ2-7; possibly TRBD1 for D (5 bases). There are 12 residues in the CDR3. Germline V gives CDR1 SQVTM, CDR2 ANQGSEA. V lost 8 bases and J 5 bases, leaving 16 bases between the germline ends. The CDR3 is CSTRAQGDEQYF. The CDR3 nucleotides are TGCAGCACAAGGGCCCAAGGGGACGAGCAGTACTTC.

The gene calls are TRBV5-8 and TRBJ1-5; D is possibly TRBD1 (5 bases). The CDR3 spans 13 residues. CDR1 and CDR2 (germline): SGHTS, YDEGEE. V lost 6 bases, J lost 8 bases, and 15 bases lay in between. CDR3 amino acids: CASIPKGLKPQHF. The CDR3 DNA is TGTGCCAGCATCCCAAAGGGGCTTAAGCCCCAGCATTTT.

The chain couples TRBV4-1 to TRBJ2-3; TRBD2 agrees at 7 bases. The CDR3 is 19 residues long. The trim removed 0 bases at V and 4 bases at J, leaving 16 bases unmatched. Germline lookup yields CDR1 MGHRA and CDR2 YSYEKL. The CDR3 DNA sequence: TGCGCCAGCAGCCAAGACAGCGCTCTAGCGGATGTAGGCTCAGATACGCAGTATTTT. This gives the protein CASSQDSALADVGSDTQYF.

The chain couples TRBV7-8 to TRBJ2-1; D gene uncertain. Trimming pared 3 bases from V and 2 bases from J, leaving 14 bases between. From germline, CDR1 is SGHVS and CDR2 FQNEAQ. The CDR3 covers 16 residues. CDR3 protein: CASSFFYRETYNEQFF. CDR3 coding DNA: TGTGCCAGCAGCTTTTTCTATAGGGAAACCTACAATGAGCAGTTCTTC.

To note about this clone: One junction end does not reproduce the germline sequence, and a read error may be involved. The chain carries TRBV14 and TRBJ1-3; D not certain. This CDR3 spans 12 amino acids. Germline CDR1 SGHDN, CDR2 FVKESK. This CDR3 reads CAISASGNTIYF. CDR3 in DNA: TGTGCCATCAGCGCCTCTGGAAACACCATATATTTT.

To note about this clone: The same CDR3 arises from other DNA sequences in this sample as well. The chain combines TRBV5-1 with TRBJ1-5; D remains unclear. The germline V gene has CDR1 SGHRS and CDR2 YFSETQ. The germline V and J ends were trimmed by 0 bases and 3 bases, with 4 bases remaining between them. CDR3 length: 13 amino acids. The CDR3 reads CASSLGANQPQHF. The CDR3 coding sequence is TGCGCCAGCAGCTTGGGAGCCAATCAGCCCCAGCATTTT.

This chain links TRBV5-1 with TRBJ1-1; D might be TRBD1 (5 bases). V was pared by 4 bases and J by 4 bases, with 17 bases between. The CDR3 contains 15 residues. Germline CDR1 reads SGHRS; CDR2 reads YFSETQ. The CDR3 region is CASSQLWGDGTEAFF. CDR3 sequence (DNA): TGCGCCAGCAGCCAGCTATGGGGGGACGGCACTGAAGCTTTCTTT.

The chain carries TRBV6-1 and TRBJ2-1; TRBD1 might be the D (6 bases). The CDR3 is 16 amino acids. Between the trimmed V and J ends, which lost 4 bases and 0 bases, there was a span of 13 bases. Looked up from germline, CDR1 is MNHNS and CDR2 is SASEGT. In DNA, the CDR3 is TGTGCCAGCAGTGGCTGGGGGCGAAGCTCCTACAATGAGCAGTTCTTC. Its translation is CASSGWGRSSYNEQFF.

V is TRBV2 and J is TRBJ2-1, with TRBD1 matching 9 bases. V was pared by 8 bases and J by 8 bases, with 7 bases of the junction left unmatched. From germline, CDR1 is SNHLY and CDR2 FYNNEI. The CDR3 has 13 residues. In DNA form, the CDR3 reads TGTGCCAGCCGACAGGGGGTTTACGATGAGCAGTTCTTC. Amino acid sequence: CASRQGVYDEQFF.

This clone has only a few counts. The chain carries TRBV11-2 and TRBJ1-1; a weak D match, TRBD1 (6 bases). CDR1 is SGHAT, CDR2 FQNNGV, per germline. This CDR3 comprises 13 residues. Trimming shortened V by 3 bases and J by 6 bases, and 11 bases separated the two germline ends. CDR3 in DNA: TGTGCCAGCAGCTTCGAATGGACAGCTGAAGCTTTCTTT. Its protein is CASSFEWTAEAFF.

The rearrangement joins TRBV5-8 to TRBJ1-6; a possible D gene is TRBD1 (5 bases). CDR1 and CDR2 from the germline V gene are SGHTS and YDEGEE. The CDR3 runs 14 residues. Trimming cost V 3 bases and J 10 bases, with 14 bases left between them. Here the CDR3 DNA reads TGTGCCAGCAGCTCAGGGCTCTGGGGATCACCCCTCCACTTT. Its translation is CASSSGLWGSPLHF.